What follows are 22 T cell receptor beta chains derived from one specimen sequenced in a study of identical twins. TCRdb redid the calling of the 5' RACE reads with MiXCR, one entry per CDR3 protein. This table has about 570,000 distinct CDR3 sequences, roughly 9.9% appearing once. The same sample was also studied in work on yellow fever vaccine responses in identical twins.

Sequenced material: PBMCs. The receptors were gathered from a woman aged 18-29 years in good health.

The chain links TRBV7-2 to TRBJ2-7; D remains unclear. The CDR3 loop spans 13 amino acids. V shed 1 base and J shed 5 bases, with 9 bases lying between them. CDR1 and CDR2 from the germline V gene are SGHTA and FQGNSA. The CDR3 sequence: CASSLEPKNEQYF. The CDR3 DNA follows: TGTGCCAGCAGCTTAGAACCGAAGAACGAGCAGTACTTC.

This clonotype was counted many times. The CDR3 here is CATSREQGSGANVLTF. In DNA, the CDR3 is TGTGCCACCAGCAGAGAACAGGGGTCTGGGGCCAACGTCCTGACTTTC. The chain links TRBV15 to TRBJ2-6; 7 bases map to TRBD1. Germline CDR1 LNHNV, CDR2 YYDKDF (reference sequence). The CDR3 is 16 amino acids. Trimming cost V 0 bases and J 1 base; bases outside gene matches: 0.

The V call is TRBV4-3, the J call TRBJ2-7; D could derive from TRBD1 or TRBD2 (7 bases each). This CDR3 region has 14 residues. Germline V gene lookup returns CDR1 LGHNA and CDR2 YSLEER. V was trimmed by 0 bases and J by 5 bases, leaving 11 bases between them. The CDR3 bases are TGCGCCAGCAGCCAAGACAGGGGGGGGAACGAGCAGTACTTC. This codes for CASSQDRGGNEQYF.

In the case of this clonotype: A much larger clone is a single base away; this may be a read error. This sequence joins TRBV25-1 and TRBJ2-3; D not certain. V was shortened by 3 bases and J by 2 bases, with 6 bases between the two germline ends. CDR1 MGHDK and CDR2 SYGVNS come from the germline V gene. The CDR3 has 13 amino acids. CDR3 loop: CASSDRNTDTQYF. The CDR3 bases are TGTGCCAGCAGTGACAGGAACACAGATACGCAGTATTTT.

This clonotype was seen a few times. The chain couples TRBV9 to TRBJ2-3; D uncertain. In germline, CDR1 is SGDLS, CDR2 YYNGEE. This CDR3 has 14 residues. The V gene lost 6 bases and the J gene lost 5 bases, with 16 bases spanning the gap. Here the CDR3 DNA reads TGTGCCAGCACCCCTGTCCACAGTAGAGATACGCAGTATTTT. Translation: CASTPVHSRDTQYF.

In its sample, this clonotype was seen a few times. The chain carries TRBV7-2 and TRBJ2-1, with D unclear. The CDR3 has 16 amino acids. Trimming cost V 4 bases and J 6 bases, with 19 bases left between them. CDR1 and CDR2 from the germline V gene are SGHTA and FQGNSA. Here the CDR3 reads CASSYSSLGLGNEQFF. The DNA of the CDR3 is TGTGCCAGCAGCTATTCCTCCCTGGGCCTGGGCAATGAGCAGTTCTTC.

This clonotype was recorded many times. The rearrangement links TRBV6-6 to TRBJ2-7, with D unclear. Between the trimmed V and J ends, which lost 2 bases and 5 bases, there was a span of 4 bases. The CDR3 sequence is 11 residues long. Per the germline V gene, CDR1 is MNHNY and CDR2 is SVGAGI (reference sequence). CDR3: CASSYGHEQYF. In DNA, the CDR3 is TGTGCCAGCAGTTACGGCCACGAGCAGTACTTC.

This clonotype was detected many times. V is TRBV7-9 and J is TRBJ2-3, with TRBD1 as a possible D gene (6 bases). Trimming removed 5 bases from V and 0 bases from J, with 12 bases in between. Germline values: CDR1 SEHNR, CDR2 FQNEAQ (reference sequence). The CDR3 extends over 15 amino acids. CDR3 region: CASSIGQSSTDTQYF. CDR3 sequence (DNA): TGTGCCAGCAGCATTGGACAGAGTAGCACAGATACGCAGTATTTT.

The table lists this clonotype with a few counts. The chain recombines TRBV20-1 with TRBJ2-3; a weak D match, TRBD1 (5 bases). Per the germline V gene, CDR1 is DFQATT and CDR2 is SNEGSKA (reference sequence). V lost 3 bases and J lost 1, with 5 bases in between. The CDR3 length is 12 residues. CDR3 DNA: TGCAGTGCTAGCAGGGGCACAGATACGCAGTATTTT. It yields the protein CSASRGTDTQYF.

The table lists this clonotype with many counts. The rearrangement links TRBV21-1 to TRBJ1-1; whether TRBD1, the table's D call, matches the DNA was not checked. TRBV21-1 is assigned pseudogene status. This CDR3 has 18 amino acids. The CDR3 is CASSCIKGQGQLTPEAFF. In nucleotides, the CDR3 is TGTGCCAGCAGCTGCATTAAGGGACAGGGGCAGTTAACACCTGAAGCTTTCTTT.

This clonotype was found many times. The chain links TRBV5-1 to TRBJ2-1, with D possibly matching TRBD2 (5 bases). V lost 0 bases to trimming and J lost 8 bases, with 18 bases between them. This CDR3 is 16 amino acids long. Germline-derived CDR1 and CDR2 are SGHRS and YFSETQ. DNA of the CDR3: TGCGCCAGCAGCTTGGGGACCTACCCCGGGGTCGATGAGCAGTTCTTC. This codes for CASSLGTYPGVDEQFF.

The rearrangement uses TRBV18 and TRBJ2-7; TRBD1 aligns across 7 bases. The CDR3 runs to 16 residues. V lost 1 base, J lost 4 bases, and 10 bases stayed unmatched. Germline CDR1 KGHSH, CDR2 LQKENI. The CDR3, as DNA: TGTGCCAGCTCACCACGAGTGGGACAGACGACTTACGAGCAGTACTTC. Translated, it gives CASSPRVGQTTYEQYF.

This chain joins TRBV11-2 and TRBJ2-7, with 9 bases fitting TRBD1. Unmatched junction bases numbered 11, after V lost 5 bases and J lost 3 bases. The CDR3 runs 16 residues. Germline V gene data show CDR1 as SGHAT and CDR2 as FQNNGV. Here the CDR3 reads CASSVRDRDVGYEQYF. The CDR3 bases are TGTGCCAGCAGCGTCCGGGACAGGGATGTTGGCTACGAGCAGTACTTC.

This clonotype has ten or more counts. The CDR3: CSANPGTGQELWNSPLHF. DNA for the CDR3: TGCAGTGCTAACCCTGGGACAGGGCAGGAACTATGGAATTCACCCCTCCACTTT. This chain joins TRBV20-1 and TRBJ1-6; 9 nucleotides agree with TRBD1. V lost 4 bases to trimming and J lost 7 bases; unmatched junction nucleotides: 17. The CDR3 extends over 18 amino acids. Germline V gives CDR1 DFQATT, CDR2 SNEGSKA (reference sequence).

This clonotype was counted ten times or more. This chain connects TRBV12-3 or TRBV12-4 to TRBJ2-7; D might be TRBD1 (5 bases). Trimming left V 5 bases short and J 2 bases short, with 10 bases between. CDR3 length: 13 amino acids. The CDR3: CASSIGHPYEQYF. For the CDR3, the DNA is TGTGCCAGCAGTATAGGACACCCCTACGAGCAGTACTTC.

The V call is TRBV7-9, the J call TRBJ2-1, with D possibly called TRBD1 or TRBD2 (6 bases each). V was cut by 5 bases and J by 10 bases, with 21 bases left in between. Germline-derived CDR1 and CDR2 are SEHNR and FQNEAQ (reference sequence). The CDR3 contains 15 residues. The CDR3 DNA reads TGTGCCAGCAGCCCACAGAGAGTCGGGGGCAAAGAGCAGTTCTTC. Its protein is CASSPQRVGGKEQFF.

This clonotype was observed a few times. The J gene is TRBJ2-7, the V gene TRBV24-1; no reliable D call. The germline CDR1 and CDR2 sequences are KGHDR and SFDVKD. The V gene lost 6 bases and the J gene lost 7 bases, with 12 bases spanning the gap. CDR3 length: 12 amino acids. CDR3 nucleotide sequence: TGTGCCACCAGTTCCGGGTACTCTGAGCAGTACTTC. Its protein product is CATSSGYSEQYF.

Only a few counts were recorded for this clonotype. This chain's CDR3 is CASSLMGTSGNNEQFF. CDR3 bases: TGTGCCAGCAGCTTAATGGGGACTAGCGGAAACAATGAGCAGTTCTTC. The chain uses TRBV7-2 and TRBJ2-1; 11 positions agree with TRBD2. The V gene end was trimmed by 2 bases and the J gene end by 5 bases; junction bases not matched to a gene: 5. Germline V gene data show CDR1 as SGHTA and CDR2 as FQGNSA. The CDR3 is made up of 16 amino acids.

The chain links TRBV7-9 to TRBJ2-2; no firm D call. This CDR3 contains 14 residues. The V end lost 5 bases, the J end lost 6 bases, and 13 bases lay between the germline ends. CDR1 is SEHNR, CDR2 FQNEAQ, per germline (reference sequence). CDR3 nucleotides: TGTGCCAGCAGCCCCCGGCTACTCCCCGGGGAGCTGTTTTTT. This encodes CASSPRLLPGELFF.

The sample holds many counts of this clonotype. The chain employs TRBV28 and TRBJ2-7; no firm D call. The CDR3 has 11 amino acids. The V and J ends lost 3 bases and 6 bases respectively, with 6 bases between them. Per the germline V gene, CDR1 is MDHEN and CDR2 is SYDVKM. The CDR3: CASSLGLEQYF. CDR3 sequence (DNA): TGTGCCAGCAGTTTGGGCCTCGAGCAGTACTTC.

This clonotype showed up many times. The chain combines TRBV6-4 with TRBJ2-3, with D unclear. The CDR3 has 14 residues. Trimming removed 3 bases from V and 4 bases from J, with 11 bases in between. Per the germline V gene, CDR1 is MRHNA and CDR2 is SNTAGT. The CDR3 loop reads CASSEAPGADTQYF. In DNA form, the CDR3 reads TGTGCCAGCAGTGAAGCCCCTGGCGCAGATACGCAGTATTTT.

This clonotype was detected a few times. The rearrangement uses TRBV7-9 and TRBJ1-2; no definite D call. Germline CDR1 is SEHNR and CDR2 is FQNEAQ (reference sequence). V lost 4 bases, J lost 8 bases, and 17 bases lay in between. This CDR3 contains 14 residues. The CDR3 coding sequence is TGTGCCAGCAGCTCAGGAGGTGGAGACGGGGGCTACACCTTC. The encoded protein is CASSSGGGDGGYTF. Full variable domain (missing parts from reference TRBV7-9 and TRBJ1-2): DTGVSQNPRHKITKRGQNVTFRCDPISEHNRLYWYRQTLGQGPEFLTYFQNEAQLEKSRLLSDRFSAERPKGSFSTLEIQRTEQGDSAMYLCASSSGGGDGGYTFGSGTRLTVV.